The 32 T cell receptor beta chains below all came from one sample that was sequenced in a study of T cells in Graves' hyperthyroidism and ophthalmopathy. RNA transcripts served as the template for amplifying TCR beta CDR3 regions. The HTBI primer set drove a first-round RT-PCR of the TCR CDR3. TCRdb re-called the multiplex PCR reads with MiXCR, one entry per CDR3 protein. The data show fewer than 650,000 distinct CDR3 sequences, with approximately 14% seen just once and more than 11% held by the top ten. Material: blood. These receptors were collected from a woman in her thirties or forties with Graves' hyperthyroidism.

This clonotype was seen many times. The chain combines TRBV5-4 with TRBJ2-5; TRBD2 aligns across 9 bases. CDR3 length equals 12 residues. V was clipped by 4 bases and J by 10 bases; unmatched bases: 5. Germline V gene sequence: CDR1 SGHNT, CDR2 YYREEE (reference sequence). CDR3 residues: CASSPDSGSQYF. The CDR3, as DNA: TGTGCCAGCAGCCCGGATAGCGGGAGCCAGTACTTC.

This clonotype was counted ten times or more. The rearrangement uses TRBV29-1 and TRBJ2-5, with D perhaps matching TRBD1 or TRBD2 (5 bases each). The CDR3 covers 15 residues. V lost 2 bases and J lost 7, with 20 bases in between. Germline CDR1 reads SQVTM; CDR2 reads ANQGSEA. The CDR3 DNA follows: TGCAGCGTTGAAACTACCGGGACCCGCTGGGGGACCCAGTACTTC. Amino acid sequence: CSVETTGTRWGTQYF.

The CDR3: CASSSIRQGAQPQHF. The CDR3 DNA reads TGTGCCAGTAGCTCGATTCGACAGGGGGCTCAGCCCCAGCATTTT. This chain joins TRBV19 and TRBJ1-5; 10 positions agree with TRBD1. With 6 bases clipped from V and 6 bases from J, the junction kept 8 bases outside the gene matches. CDR1 is LNHDA and CDR2 is SQIVND in the germline V gene (reference sequence). The length of the CDR3 is 15 residues.

The chain links TRBV7-3 to TRBJ2-4; D is possibly TRBD1 (6 bases). Germline-derived CDR1 and CDR2 are SGHTA and FQGTGA. Deletions cut 5 bases from V and 1 base from J, with 18 bases between. The CDR3 loop spans 17 amino acids. CDR3 sequence reads: CASSAQGGNGAKNIQYF. CDR3 nucleotides: TGTGCCAGCAGCGCACAGGGCGGTAATGGGGCCAAAAACATTCAGTACTTC.

There are many counts of this clonotype. This chain links TRBV5-1 with TRBJ2-3; D is uncertain. The length of the CDR3 is 16 residues. The germline V gene has CDR1 SGHRS and CDR2 YFSETQ. The germline V and J ends were trimmed by 0 bases and 0 bases, with 11 bases remaining between them. Here the CDR3 DNA reads TGCGCCAGCAGCTTGGTTCGCGGAGCTAGCACAGATACGCAGTATTTT. This translates into CASSLVRGASTDTQYF.

This clonotype came up many times. CDR3 sequence reads: CSAKGLAGYTDTQYF. CDR3 bases: TGCAGTGCTAAGGGACTAGCGGGATACACAGATACGCAGTATTTT. V is TRBV20-1 and J is TRBJ2-3, with TRBD2 matching 13 bases. The V segment lost 4 bases and the J segment 2 bases; nucleotides outside the gene matches: 3. This CDR3 comprises 15 residues. Germline V gene sequence: CDR1 DFQATT, CDR2 SNEGSKA (reference sequence).

This clonotype was counted between two and nine times. This chain joins TRBV15 and TRBJ1-2; maybe TRBD1 (6 bases). CDR1 and CDR2 (germline): LNHNV, YYDKDF (reference sequence). Trimming shortened V by 0 bases and J by 4 bases, and 12 bases separated the two germline ends. This CDR3 has 15 residues. For the CDR3, the DNA is TGTGCCACCAGCAGAGACAGGGGCTTCTCCTATGGCTACACCTTC. This translates into CATSRDRGFSYGYTF.

In its sample, this clonotype was seen many times. V usage is TRBV28 and J usage is TRBJ2-7; D ambiguous. This CDR3 has 14 amino acids. The ends were cut back, 3 bases at V and 3 bases at J, with 12 bases in the middle. Germline assignment: CDR1 MDHEN and CDR2 SYDVKM. The CDR3 DNA follows: TGTGCCAGCAGTTTTAGTATGGCAGTCTACGAGCAGTACTTC. Translated, it gives CASSFSMAVYEQYF.

This clonotype has a handful of counts. The V call is TRBV27, the J call TRBJ2-3; 13 bases map to TRBD2. Germline loops: CDR1 MNHEY, CDR2 SMNVEV (reference sequence). Trimming at V came to 6 bases and at J to 4 bases, leaving 7 bases not matched to a gene. The CDR3 covers 16 residues. CDR3 in amino acids: CASRYRTSGRSDTQYF. CDR3 bases: TGTGCCAGCAGATATAGGACTAGCGGGAGATCAGATACGCAGTATTTT.

In its sample, this clonotype was seen many times. The rearrangement joins TRBV30 to TRBJ1-4; D gene ambiguous. In germline, CDR1 is GTSNPN, CDR2 SVGIG (reference sequence). The CDR3 sequence is 13 residues long. The germline V and J ends were trimmed by 2 bases and 3 bases, with 7 bases remaining between them. CDR3 protein: CAWSKGSNEKLFF. Written as DNA, the CDR3 is TGTGCCTGGAGTAAGGGTTCTAATGAAAAACTGTTTTTT.

This clonotype showed up many times. V and J are TRBV12-3 or TRBV12-4 and TRBJ2-7, with 7 bases that match TRBD1. CDR3 length: 14 residues. Losses at the gene ends were 6 bases for V and 0 bases for J; bases not matched to a gene: 5. CDR3 DNA sequence: TGTGCCAGCAGACCTGGACAGGACTCCTACGAGCAGTACTTC. The encoded protein is CASRPGQDSYEQYF.

The V call is TRBV5-1, the J call TRBJ2-3; TRBD2 matches at 13 bases. The CDR3 covers 16 residues. Germline-derived CDR1 and CDR2 are SGHRS and YFSETQ. J lost 6 bases, V lost 4 bases, and 8 bases had no gene match. CDR3 protein: CASSKTSGRNGDTQYF. CDR3 coding DNA: TGCGCCAGCAGCAAGACTAGCGGGAGGAACGGGGATACGCAGTATTTT.

V usage is TRBV4-1 and J usage is TRBJ2-3; maybe TRBD2 (6 bases). The length of the CDR3 is 16 residues. Between the trimmed V and J ends, which lost 3 bases and 5 bases, there was a span of 18 bases. Per the germline V gene, CDR1 is MGHRA and CDR2 is YSYEKL. CDR3: CASSQGWTGEGDTQYF. CDR3 DNA: TGCGCCAGCAGCCAGGGTTGGACGGGAGAGGGAGATACGCAGTATTTT.

As concerns this clonotype: Germline is not matched at one junction end, which may reflect a read error. The gene calls are TRBV11-2 and TRBJ2-2, with D tentatively TRBD1 or TRBD2 (5 bases each). Germline-derived CDR1 and CDR2 are SGHAT and FQNNGV. The CDR3 runs 17 residues. The DNA for the CDR3 is TGTGCCGGCAGCTTGAACCGGGACCGCCTGAACACCGGGGAGCTGTTTTTT. Translated: CAGSLNRDRLNTGELFF.

This clonotype was seen at least ten times. The genes are TRBV6-5 and TRBJ1-6; D unclear. CDR1 and CDR2 from the germline V gene are MNHEY and SVGAGI. The CDR3 extends over 13 amino acids. V lost 0 bases and J 7 bases, leaving 4 bases between the germline ends. For the CDR3, the DNA is TGTGCCAGCAGTTACTCGGGGAATTCACCCCTCCACTTT. Translation: CASSYSGNSPLHF.

This clonotype came up a few times. The chain employs TRBV20-1 and TRBJ2-7, with D hard to call. The germline V and J ends were trimmed by 1 base and 0 bases, with 13 bases remaining between them. Per germline, CDR1 DFQATT and CDR2 SNEGSKA (reference sequence). The CDR3 spans 15 residues. This CDR3 reads CSARGTPFSSYEQYF. In nucleotides, the CDR3 is TGCAGTGCTAGAGGCACTCCCTTTAGCTCCTACGAGCAGTACTTC.

This clonotype was picked up a small number of times. This may come from a read error, since a much larger clone is one base off. The chain employs TRBV7-9 and TRBJ2-5; D is ambiguous. The CDR3 covers 15 residues. The germline V and J ends were trimmed by 5 bases and 7 bases, with 20 bases remaining between them. Germline V CDR1 and CDR2: SEHNR, FQNEAQ (reference sequence). In DNA form, the CDR3 reads TGTGCCAGCAGCCAAGAGACGGGTTTCCCAGGGACCCAGTACTTC. This gives the protein CASSQETGFPGTQYF.

The chain recombines TRBV5-1 with TRBJ2-1; 8 bases map to TRBD1. CDR1 and CDR2 (germline): SGHRS, YFSETQ. This CDR3 region has 16 residues. The J segment lost 6 bases and the V segment lost 0 bases, leaving 8 bases of the junction unmatched. Here the CDR3 reads CASSLEPGQVPNEQFF. CDR3 in DNA: TGCGCCAGCAGCTTGGAACCGGGACAGGTCCCCAATGAGCAGTTCTTC.

Ten or more counts support this clonotype. The rearrangement links TRBV7-3 to TRBJ2-1; TRBD2 might be the D (5 bases). The CDR3 covers 13 residues. Germline V gene data show CDR1 as SGHTA and CDR2 as FQGTGA. V dropped 5 bases and J dropped 10 bases, with 15 bases sitting between them. CDR3 coding DNA: TGTGCCAGCAGCCCGTATCCAGGCGGGGAGCAGTTCTTC. Residues: CASSPYPGGEQFF.

Concerning this clonotype: Compared with germline, one end of the junction differs, possibly owing to a read error. This chain links TRBV28 with TRBJ2-5, with D uncertain. CDR1 and CDR2 (germline): MDHEN, SYDVKM. This CDR3 contains 13 residues. This CDR3 reads CASSSFILPQPNF. The CDR3 nucleotides are TGTGCCAGCAGTTCTTTTATACTGCCACAGCCCAACTTC.

This clonotype has ten or more counts. The chain combines TRBV2 with TRBJ1-1; D unresolved. Germline V gene sequence: CDR1 SNHLY, CDR2 FYNNEI. V dropped 8 bases and J dropped 1 base, with 11 bases sitting between them. This CDR3 has 13 residues. The CDR3 DNA reads TGTGCCAGCTGTTCTTACCCGAACACTGAAGCTTTCTTT. This translates into CASCSYPNTEAFF.

This clonotype was seen ten or more times. This chain uses TRBV19 with TRBJ2-2; D is uncertain. The CDR3 extends over 15 amino acids. Germline CDR1 reads LNHDA; CDR2 reads SQIVND (reference sequence). V was clipped by 8 bases and J by 0 bases, with 13 bases between them. The CDR3 DNA reads as TGTGCCAGTCTGACGTCGGCTGCGAACACCGGGGAGCTGTTTTTT. Translation: CASLTSAANTGELFF.

A few counts support this clonotype. V is TRBV27 and J is TRBJ2-7, with 7 nucleotides matching TRBD2. CDR3 length equals 14 residues. V shed 5 bases and J 3 bases; nucleotides not matched to a gene: 7. Germline CDR1 MNHEY, CDR2 SMNVEV (reference sequence). The CDR3 is CASSRRDYYYEQYF. CDR3 nucleotides: TGTGCCAGCAGTCGCCGGGACTACTACTACGAGCAGTACTTC.

This clonotype was found many times. V is TRBV12-3 or TRBV12-4 and J is TRBJ1-1; weak D call: TRBD1 (5 bases). The ends were cut back, 5 bases at V and 1 base at J, with 11 bases in the middle. The CDR3 runs to 14 residues. CDR3 in amino acids: CASSGQGQNTEAFF. The CDR3 DNA reads TGTGCCAGCAGTGGCCAGGGTCAGAACACTGAAGCTTTCTTT.

In this sample, this clonotype turned up many times. This chain uses TRBV3-1 with TRBJ2-5; D is perhaps TRBD1 or TRBD2 (5 bases each). The CDR3 is made up of 12 amino acids. V lost 0 bases to trimming and J lost 9 bases, with 8 bases between them. Germline CDR1 reads LGHDT; CDR2 reads YNNKEL (reference sequence). In DNA, the CDR3 is TGTGCCAGCAGCCAAGATTTGGGGGCCCAGTACTTC. Translation gives CASSQDLGAQYF.

This clonotype was counted at least ten times. V usage is TRBV7-9 and J usage is TRBJ2-5; D remains ambiguous. CDR1 and CDR2 from the germline V gene are SEHNR and FQNEAQ (reference sequence). The V end was cut by 0 bases, the J end by 4 bases, with 6 bases between. The CDR3 covers 13 residues. CDR3 in amino acids: CASSLAVGETQYF. CDR3 nucleotide sequence: TGTGCCAGCAGCTTAGCAGTGGGAGAGACCCAGTACTTC.

V gene TRBV19 combines with J gene TRBJ2-1; a possible D gene is TRBD1 (7 bases). The CDR3 consists of 20 residues. The germline CDR1 and CDR2 sequences are LNHDA and SQIVND (reference sequence). V shed 4 bases and J shed 0 bases, with 25 bases lying between them. The CDR3 sequence is CASSRRQGFLARSSYNEQFF. The CDR3, as DNA: TGTGCCAGTAGTAGACGACAGGGATTCCTAGCGCGGAGCTCCTACAATGAGCAGTTCTTC.

The sample holds many counts of this clonotype. The chain couples TRBV29-1 to TRBJ2-7, with 11 bases lining up with TRBD2. The V and J ends lost 6 bases and 4 bases, in that order; junction bases with no gene match: 11. The CDR3 extends over 15 amino acids. The germline CDR1 and CDR2 sequences are SQVTM and ANQGSEA. The CDR3 DNA reads as TGCAGCGTGAAACTACTAGCGGGAGTGGGGTACGAGCAGTACTTC. As protein: CSVKLLAGVGYEQYF.

This clonotype showed up many times. J is TRBJ2-3 and V is TRBV12-3 or TRBV12-4; 9 bases are a match to TRBD1. V was clipped by 6 bases and J by 2 bases; unmatched bases: 6. CDR3 length: 15 amino acids. The CDR3 DNA is TGTGCCAGCAGCACCGGGACAGGGTCCACAGATACGCAGTATTTT. This encodes CASSTGTGSTDTQYF.

The rearrangement uses TRBV4-1 and TRBJ2-1; D gene uncertain. The V gene's germline CDR1 is MGHRA and CDR2 YSYEKL. The CDR3 totals 13 residues. Trimming removed 1 base from V and 8 bases from J, with 9 bases in between. Written as DNA, the CDR3 is TGCGCCAGCAGCCAAGTTGCGGTCTATGAGCAGTTCTTC. As protein: CASSQVAVYEQFF.

This clonotype was seen a few times. V is TRBV27 and J is TRBJ2-3; 13 nucleotides agree with TRBD2. Germline loops: CDR1 MNHEY, CDR2 SMNVEV (reference sequence). This CDR3 spans 20 amino acids. V shed 0 bases, J shed 2 bases, and the junction held 11 bases outside the gene matches. CDR3 in amino acids: CASSLSIVLAGGPNTDTQYF. The CDR3 bases are TGTGCCAGCAGTTTATCGATTGTACTAGCGGGAGGGCCCAACACAGATACGCAGTATTTT.

This clonotype turned up a few times. The chain joins TRBV6-1 to TRBJ2-1; perhaps TRBD2 as D (5 bases). Germline CDR1 is MNHNS and CDR2 is SASEGT. The germline V and J ends were trimmed by 6 bases and 4 bases, with 10 bases remaining between them. The length of the CDR3 is 13 residues. The DNA of the CDR3 is TGTGCCAGCAGCCCGGGATATTACAATGAGCAGTTCTTC. Residues: CASSPGYYNEQFF.